One sample yielded the 10 T cell receptor beta chains listed below, sequenced in a study of T-cell memory formation after mild COVID-19. From the 5' RACE reads, TCRdb called clonotypes with MiXCR, one entry per CDR3 protein. The sample includes roughly 620,000 distinct CDR3 sequences, around 17% of them seen just once. What was sequenced was PBMCs or a T cell subset sorted from them (not recorded which). These receptors all stem from an adult woman who had mild COVID-19 (a few samples of this study predate the infection). Cell type and time point are not known.

Only a few counts were recorded for this clonotype. The chain carries TRBV15 and TRBJ2-3; 8 positions match TRBD2. The CDR3 is 14 residues long. Germline-derived CDR1 and CDR2 are LNHNV and YYDKDF (reference sequence). The trim removed 6 bases at V and 2 bases at J, leaving 4 bases unmatched. CDR3 sequence (DNA): TGTGCCACCAGGGTAGCGGGACCCACAGATACGCAGTATTTT. Translated: CATRVAGPTDTQYF.

The J gene is TRBJ2-3, the V gene TRBV2, with D hard to call. Between the trimmed V and J ends, which lost 7 bases and 5 bases, there was a span of 13 bases. Germline lookup yields CDR1 SNHLY and CDR2 FYNNEI. The CDR3 covers 13 residues. The chain's CDR3 is CASMRPLGDTQYF. CDR3 nucleotides: TGTGCCAGCATGCGGCCTCTGGGAGATACGCAGTATTTT.

V gene TRBV25-1 combines with J gene TRBJ1-2; perhaps TRBD1 as D (6 bases). The CDR3 covers 13 residues. Deletions cut 4 bases from V and 7 bases from J, with 13 bases between. Germline values: CDR1 MGHDK, CDR2 SYGVNS. The CDR3 nucleotides are TGTGCCAGCAGTGCCGCAGGGGTCGGTGGCTACACCTTC. Its protein product is CASSAAGVGGYTF.

The chain's CDR3 is CASSLSGGRTNEKLFF. For the CDR3, the DNA is TGTGCCAGCAGTTTATCCGGGGGCAGAACTAATGAAAAACTGTTTTTT. The chain has TRBV12-3 or TRBV12-4 and TRBJ1-4; D may be TRBD1 (6 bases). The CDR3 consists of 16 residues. Trimming pared 2 bases from V and 1 base from J, leaving 11 bases between.

This clonotype was detected a few times. The J gene is TRBJ2-7, the V gene TRBV10-3; TRBD2 aligns across 16 bases. V lost 0 bases to trimming and J lost 7 bases; unmatched junction nucleotides: 6. The CDR3 is 17 amino acids. CDR1 and CDR2 (germline): ENHRY, SYGVKD. Written as DNA, the CDR3 is TGTGCCATCAGTGAGTCATTGGGACTAGCGGGAGGGAGAGAGCAGTACTTC. Its translation: CAISESLGLAGGREQYF.

The chain links TRBV20-1 to TRBJ2-1; TRBD2 aligns across 10 bases. The CDR3 consists of 18 residues. Trimming took 5 bases from V and 4 from J; bases not matched to a gene: 17. Germline CDR1 is DFQATT and CDR2 is SNEGSKA (reference sequence). The CDR3 reads CSALSGRASVPVYNEQFF. In DNA, the CDR3 is TGCAGTGCTCTGAGCGGGAGGGCCAGTGTTCCCGTGTACAATGAGCAGTTCTTC.

The gene calls are TRBV27 and TRBJ2-7; 10 positions match TRBD1. The germline CDR1 and CDR2 sequences are MNHEY and SMNVEV (reference sequence). After removal of 6 bases from V and 1 base from J, the junction contained 9 bases not matched to a gene. CDR3 length equals 16 residues. The chain's CDR3 is CASRPPPGQGSYEQYF. The DNA of the CDR3 is TGTGCCAGCAGACCTCCCCCGGGACAGGGGTCCTACGAGCAGTACTTC.

The chain recombines TRBV5-1 with TRBJ2-1, with TRBD1 as a possible D gene (5 bases). The germline V and J ends were trimmed by 1 base and 2 bases, with 13 bases remaining between them. CDR3 length equals 16 residues. CDR1 is SGHRS, CDR2 YFSETQ, per germline. CDR3 amino acids: CASSLYQGQTYNEQFF. The CDR3 DNA is TGCGCCAGCAGCTTGTACCAGGGCCAGACCTACAATGAGCAGTTCTTC.

This clonotype was seen a few times. The chain carries TRBV14 and TRBJ2-7; 10 bases match TRBD1. V was clipped by 1 base and J by 5 bases; unmatched bases: 8. Germline CDR1 reads SGHDN; CDR2 reads FVKESK. This CDR3 comprises 16 residues. The CDR3 region has the DNA TGTGCCAGCAGCCAAGCTTTTGACAGGGGGCGCGACGAGCAGTACTTC. Encoded protein: CASSQAFDRGRDEQYF.

DNA of the CDR3: TGCGCCAGCAGCCAAGTAACTAGCGGGAGGTTTCCGACAGATACGCAGTATTTT. It is translated as CASSQVTSGRFPTDTQYF. The rearrangement links TRBV4-3 to TRBJ2-3, with 12 bases that match TRBD2. The CDR3 consists of 18 residues. After removal of 1 base from V and 3 bases from J, the junction contained 8 bases not matched to a gene. The germline V gene has CDR1 LGHNA and CDR2 YSLEER.